This T cell receptor (beta chain) was identified during a study of blood T cell repertoires in COVID-19. About the research overall: Samples representing acute and convalescent COVID-19 were sourced from the United States, Italy and Spain. T cells, B-cell-depleted T cells, or PBMCs provided the cDNA or gDNA that served as material.

The age range of participants was about 18 to 100 years, with residence in under 30 US areas. Cohorts were based on clinical histories the participants reported. The V and J ends lost 4 bases and 2 bases, in that order; junction bases with no gene match: 2. The CDR3 loop spans 14 amino acids. Per germline, CDR1 LGHDT and CDR2 YNNKEL (reference sequence). The protocol was immunoSEQ multiplex PCR, while the TCRdb copy is restricted to in-frame clones and leaves out a portion. The data contain some 190,000 clones, about 83% of them singletons. The sample consisted of PBMCs or T cells enriched from blood (not recorded which). The receptor was isolated from a man in his forties with acute COVID-19. The chain carries TRBV3-1 (or the pseudogene TRBV3-2) and TRBJ1-3; TRBD1 agrees at 7 bases. The CDR3 region has the DNA TGTGCCAGCAGCCTAACAGGGGCTGGAAACACCATATATTTT. This gives the protein CASSLTGAGNTIYF.